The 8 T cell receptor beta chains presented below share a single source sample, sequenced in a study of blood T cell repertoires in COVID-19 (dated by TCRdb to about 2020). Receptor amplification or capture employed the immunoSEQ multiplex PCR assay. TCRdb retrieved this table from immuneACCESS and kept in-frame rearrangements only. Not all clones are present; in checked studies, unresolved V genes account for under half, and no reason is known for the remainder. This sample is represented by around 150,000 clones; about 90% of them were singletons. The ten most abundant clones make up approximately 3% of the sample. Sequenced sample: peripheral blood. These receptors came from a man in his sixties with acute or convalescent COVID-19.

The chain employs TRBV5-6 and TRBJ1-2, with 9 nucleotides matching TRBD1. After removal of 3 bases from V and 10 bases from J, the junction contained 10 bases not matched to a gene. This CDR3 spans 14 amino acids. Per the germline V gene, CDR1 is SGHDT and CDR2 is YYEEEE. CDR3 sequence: CASSWDRVPSYYTF. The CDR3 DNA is TGTGCCAGCAGCTGGGACAGGGTGCCCTCTTACTACACCTTC.

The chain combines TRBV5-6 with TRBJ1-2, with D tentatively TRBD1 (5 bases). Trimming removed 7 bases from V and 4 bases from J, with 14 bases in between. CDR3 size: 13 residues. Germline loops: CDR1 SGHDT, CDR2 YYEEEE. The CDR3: CASANGGLYGYTF. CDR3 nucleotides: TGTGCCAGCGCCAATGGGGGACTCTATGGCTACACCTTC.

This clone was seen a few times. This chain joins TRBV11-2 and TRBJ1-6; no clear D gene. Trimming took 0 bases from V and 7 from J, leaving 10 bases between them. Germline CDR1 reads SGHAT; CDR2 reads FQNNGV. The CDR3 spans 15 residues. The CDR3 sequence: CASSLEPGLNSPLHF. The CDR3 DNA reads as TGTGCCAGCAGCTTAGAGCCAGGCCTCAATTCACCCCTCCACTTT.

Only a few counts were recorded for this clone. The CDR3 loop is CASSLGESRPQHF. CDR3 bases: TGTGCCAGCAGTTTAGGGGAGAGTAGGCCCCAGCATTTT. The rearrangement links TRBV27 to TRBJ1-5; no definite D call. Germline V gene lookup returns CDR1 MNHEY and CDR2 SMNVEV (reference sequence). The CDR3 covers 13 residues. V lost 2 bases and J 9 bases, leaving 11 bases between the germline ends.

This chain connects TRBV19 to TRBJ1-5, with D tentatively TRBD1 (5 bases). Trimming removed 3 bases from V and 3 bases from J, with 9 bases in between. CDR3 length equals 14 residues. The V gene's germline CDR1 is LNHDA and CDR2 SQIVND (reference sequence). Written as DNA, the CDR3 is TGTGCCAGTAGTATCTCGGACAACAATCAGCCCCAGCATTTT. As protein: CASSISDNNQPQHF.

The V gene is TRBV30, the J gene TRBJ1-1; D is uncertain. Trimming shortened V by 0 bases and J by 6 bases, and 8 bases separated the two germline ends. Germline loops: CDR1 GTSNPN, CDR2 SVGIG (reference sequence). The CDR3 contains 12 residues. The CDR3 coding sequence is TGTGCCTGGAGTGTTGGAGCGTCTGAAGCTTTCTTT. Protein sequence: CAWSVGASEAFF. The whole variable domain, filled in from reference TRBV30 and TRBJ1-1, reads SQTIHQWPATLVQPVGSPLSLECTVEGTSNPNLYWYRQAAGRGLQLLFYSVGIGQISSEVPQNLSASRPQDRQFILSSKKLLLSDSGFYLCAWSVGASEAFFGQGTRLTVV.

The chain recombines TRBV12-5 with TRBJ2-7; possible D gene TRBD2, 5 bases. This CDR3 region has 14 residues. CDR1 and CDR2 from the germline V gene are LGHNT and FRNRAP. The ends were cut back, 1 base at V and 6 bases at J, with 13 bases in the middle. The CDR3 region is CASGLATDAGEQYF. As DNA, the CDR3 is TGTGCTAGTGGTTTGGCGACGGATGCGGGCGAGCAGTACTTC.

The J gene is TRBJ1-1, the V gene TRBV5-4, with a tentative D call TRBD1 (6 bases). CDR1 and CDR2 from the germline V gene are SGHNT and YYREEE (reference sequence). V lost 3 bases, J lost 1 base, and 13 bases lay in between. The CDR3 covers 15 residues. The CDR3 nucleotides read TGTGCCAGCAGCTCTACAGGGTTGGGGAACACTGAAGCTTTCTTT. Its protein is CASSSTGLGNTEAFF.